The 13 T cell receptor beta chains below come from one sample, sequenced in a study of blood T cell repertoires in COVID-19. Here immunoSEQ multiplex PCR was the method, and the copy in TCRdb shows in-frame clones only, minus some. Counted here are 220,000 or so clones, about 90% occurring once; the ten biggest clones make up over 0.75%. Sequenced material: peripheral blood. These receptors all come from a man aged 55 to 69 with COVID-19, enrolled during active disease.

The rearrangement joins TRBV11-2 to TRBJ1-1; D remains unclear. Germline V lookup: CDR1 SGHAT, CDR2 FQNNGV. The CDR3 length is 15 residues. Trimming stripped 4 bases from V and 5 bases from J, with 17 bases between. The CDR3 loop reads CASSSTTTLGTEAFF. Here the CDR3 DNA reads TGTGCCAGCAGCTCCACGACTACTTTGGGGACTGAAGCTTTCTTT.

V is TRBV5-1 and J is TRBJ2-2, with 9 bases identical to TRBD2. Trimming took 0 bases from V and 1 from J; bases not matched to a gene: 7. The CDR3 length is 18 residues. CDR1 and CDR2 (germline): SGHRS, YFSETQ. CDR3 sequence reads: CASSLASRGGQNTGELFF. CDR3 DNA: TGCGCCAGCAGCTTGGCTTCGCGGGGGGGCCAGAACACCGGGGAGCTGTTTTTT.

V usage is TRBV4-3 and J usage is TRBJ2-2; D may be TRBD1 (5 bases). Trimming stripped 0 bases from V and 4 bases from J, with 9 bases between. This CDR3 is built from 15 residues. Germline V gene lookup returns CDR1 LGHNA and CDR2 YSLEER. The CDR3: CASSQDRTSTGELFF. CDR3 coding DNA: TGCGCCAGCAGCCAAGACAGGACAAGCACCGGGGAGCTGTTTTTT.

CDR3 nucleotide sequence: TGTGCCAGCACCTACTACAGGTCGGGCGGTTCACCCCTCCACTTT. Translated, it gives CASTYYRSGGSPLHF. The chain uses TRBV28 and TRBJ1-6; possible D gene TRBD1, 5 bases. V lost 7 bases to trimming and J lost 9 bases, with 19 bases between them. Germline V CDR1 and CDR2: MDHEN, SYDVKM. CDR3 size: 15 residues. Full variable domain (rest looked up from reference TRBV28 and TRBJ1-6): DVKVTQSSRYLVKRTGEKVFLECVQDMDHENMFWYRQDPGLGLRLIYFSYDVKMKEKGDIPEGYSVSREKKERFSLILESASTNQTSMYLCASTYYRSGGSPLHFGNGTRLTVT.

The chain has TRBV10-1 and TRBJ2-7; 11 bases fit TRBD2. Germline trimming cut 3 bases from V and 0 bases from J; bases unmatched to any gene: 4. From germline, CDR1 is WNHNN and CDR2 SYGVQD (reference sequence). The CDR3 spans 16 residues. This CDR3 reads CASSDFTSGGSYEQYF. CDR3 in DNA: TGCGCCAGCAGTGATTTCACTAGCGGGGGCTCCTACGAGCAGTACTTC.

V gene TRBV7-9 combines with J gene TRBJ1-6, with TRBD1 matching over 9 bases. The CDR3 runs to 16 residues. Germline CDR1 and CDR2: SEHNR and FQNEAQ (reference sequence). V was clipped by 6 bases and J by 9 bases; unmatched bases: 12. The CDR3 protein is CASSPGQGMRSSPLHF. The CDR3 DNA follows: TGTGCCAGCAGTCCTGGACAGGGGATGAGGAGTTCACCCCTCCACTTT.

The chain uses TRBV7-9 and TRBJ2-7, with TRBD1 matching 7 bases. Germline trimming cut 5 bases from V and 0 bases from J; bases unmatched to any gene: 7. Germline V gene lookup returns CDR1 SEHNR and CDR2 FQNEAQ (reference sequence). The CDR3 is 15 residues long. In DNA form, the CDR3 reads TGTGCCAGCAGCGGAGGACAGGACAGCTCCTACGAGCAGTACTTC. Its protein is CASSGGQDSSYEQYF.

Turning to this clone: Other nucleotide sequences from this sample produce the same CDR3. The V gene is TRBV19, the J gene TRBJ1-5, with D maybe TRBD1 (5 bases). Trimming removed 3 bases from V and 2 bases from J, with 11 bases in between. The CDR3 is 15 residues long. The V gene's germline CDR1 is LNHDA and CDR2 SQIVND (reference sequence). The CDR3 protein is CASSIGGGGNQPQHF. DNA of the CDR3: TGTGCCAGTAGTATCGGGGGGGGAGGCAATCAGCCCCAGCATTTT.

This clone is a singleton in its sample. This chain connects TRBV11-2 to TRBJ2-7; D unclear. The CDR3 loop spans 14 amino acids. Deletions cut 5 bases from V and 6 bases from J, with 17 bases between. Germline CDR1 is SGHAT and CDR2 is FQNNGV. As DNA, the CDR3 is TGTGCCAGCAGCCTTGAGGTCATCGCTGTCGAGCAGTACTTC. It is translated as CASSLEVIAVEQYF.

On this clone itself: Different DNA sequences within this sample yield the same CDR3. The gene calls are TRBV18 and TRBJ2-7; no reliable D call. The length of the CDR3 is 14 residues. V was cut by 2 bases and J by 0 bases, with 8 bases left in between. The germline CDR1 and CDR2 sequences are KGHSH and LQKENI. CDR3 in DNA: TGTGCCAGCTCACCAAGGTCGGGCTCCTACGAGCAGTACTTC. Translated: CASSPRSGSYEQYF.

J is TRBJ1-6 and V is TRBV30; D unresolved. The CDR3 runs 15 residues. Germline V gene data show CDR1 as GTSNPN and CDR2 as SVGIG (reference sequence). The ends were cut back, 0 bases at V and 10 bases at J, with 16 bases in the middle. Written as DNA, the CDR3 is TGTGCCTGGAGTGTACGAGAGGGTCGGGTCTCACCCCTCCACTTT. Protein: CAWSVREGRVSPLHF.

DNA for the CDR3: TGTGCCAGCAGCCCAATCCAGGGGGTCGAGCAGTACTTC. Its translation: CASSPIQGVEQYF. The rearrangement uses TRBV28 and TRBJ2-7, with TRBD1 identical over 7 bases. This CDR3 comprises 13 residues. Per the germline V gene, CDR1 is MDHEN and CDR2 is SYDVKM. V lost 6 bases to trimming and J lost 6 bases; unmatched junction nucleotides: 8.

The chain has TRBV6-2 or TRBV6-3 and TRBJ1-2; D is perhaps TRBD1 (6 bases). The CDR3 sequence is 13 residues long. Per germline, CDR1 MNHEY and CDR2 SVGEGT. The V end lost 5 bases, the J end lost 7 bases, and 14 bases lay between the germline ends. The CDR3 loop is CASSRTGSSGYTF. CDR3 nucleotides: TGTGCCAGCAGTCGAACAGGGTCCTCTGGCTACACCTTC.